The 5 T cell receptor beta chains below come from one sample, sequenced in a study of sequential checkpoint blockade in melanoma. Treatment meaning: randomized to nivolumab then ipilimumab (arm A) or the reverse (arm B). The method was immunoSEQ multiplex PCR; TCRdb's version includes in-frame clones alone and lacks a portion of them. The data show under 9,000 clones, roughly three fifths seen once. The sequences come from CD8+ T cells sorted from blood (inferred from file names), collected from a patient given nivolumab and ipilimumab in sequence. These receptors originate from a human patient with melanoma. Some clones in this sample may be carry-over from other donors' samples.

The gene calls are TRBV9 and TRBJ1-4; 8 bases match TRBD1. Germline CDR1 SGDLS, CDR2 YYNGEE. Trimming cost V 4 bases and J 7 bases; bases outside gene matches: 12. This CDR3 comprises 16 residues. The CDR3 is CASSPHRGGQSEKLFF. The CDR3 nucleotides read TGTGCCAGCAGCCCCCACAGGGGGGGCCAAAGTGAAAAACTGTTTTTT.

This clone turned up a few times. This chain connects TRBV4-1 to TRBJ2-1; 9 bases align to TRBD1. Germline values: CDR1 MGHRA, CDR2 YSYEKL. The V gene end was trimmed by 1 base and the J gene end by 7 bases; junction bases not matched to a gene: 8. The CDR3 covers 16 residues. DNA for the CDR3: TGCGCCAGCAGCCAAGCCGGGACAGGGTCCCTTAATGAGCAGTTCTTC. Amino acids: CASSQAGTGSLNEQFF.

The gene calls are TRBV9 and TRBJ1-4, with unresolved D. The V and J ends lost 0 bases and 5 bases respectively, with 14 bases between them. Germline-derived CDR1 and CDR2 are SGDLS and YYNGEE. This CDR3 contains 16 residues. In DNA form, the CDR3 reads TGTGCCAGCAGCGTAGCTCCAGACACATTAAATGAAAAACTGTTTTTT. Amino acids: CASSVAPDTLNEKLFF. The full variable domain, in which reference TRBV9 and TRBJ1-4 provide the parts outside the CDR3, is DSGVTQTPKHLITATGQRVTLRCSPRSGDLSVYWYQQSLDQGLQFLIQYYNGEERAKGNILERFSAQQFPDLHSELNLSSLELGDSALYFCASSVAPDTLNEKLFFGSGTQLSVL.

The gene calls are TRBV9 and TRBJ2-7; a possible D gene is TRBD2 (6 bases). This CDR3 has 17 amino acids. The V end was cut by 5 bases, the J end by 6 bases, with 27 bases between. The germline V gene encodes CDR1 SGDLS and CDR2 YYNGEE. CDR3 in DNA: TGTGCCAGCAGGCCCCCGCGGGGACGCCCCCTTTCGCTCGAGCAGTACTTC. It translates to CASRPPRGRPLSLEQYF.

A remark on this clone: Its ends do not fully match the called genes, so a read error is possible. The V call is TRBV6-6, the J call TRBJ1-1; D is uncertain. The CDR3 loop spans 12 amino acids. From germline, CDR1 is MNHNY and CDR2 SVGAGI (reference sequence). CDR3 bases: TGTGCCAGCACTTACAGCGTCACTGAAGCTTTCTTT. Its protein product is CASTYSVTEAFF.